Each of the 21 T cell receptor beta chains below was sequenced from the same sample in a study of T-cell memory formation after mild COVID-19. MiXCR was run by TCRdb on the 5' RACE reads, yielding one entry per CDR3 protein. Seen here are some 210,000 distinct CDR3 sequences, about 10% observed once, and the top ten hold approximately 3%. Sequenced: PBMCs or a T cell subset sorted from them (not recorded which). The receptors derive from a man between 18 and 29 years old who had mild COVID-19 (a few samples of this study predate the infection). Cell type and time point are not known.

This clonotype was seen only a few times. V gene TRBV5-1 combines with J gene TRBJ2-1, with D perhaps matching TRBD1 (5 bases). The CDR3 loop spans 14 amino acids. The V end lost 4 bases, the J end lost 4 bases, and 12 bases lay between the germline ends. CDR1 is SGHRS and CDR2 is YFSETQ in the germline V gene. The CDR3 region is CASSRQTAYNEQFF. The CDR3 DNA follows: TGCGCCAGCAGCCGTCAGACAGCTTACAATGAGCAGTTCTTC.

This clonotype was recorded many times. V usage is TRBV7-9 and J usage is TRBJ1-2; D call uncertain. V gave up 5 bases and J gave up 3 bases, with 10 bases separating them. Germline CDR1 SEHNR, CDR2 FQNEAQ (reference sequence). This CDR3 spans 13 amino acids. CDR3 sequence (DNA): TGTGCCAGCAGCCGCGGGCCCCACTATGGCTACACCTTC. It translates to CASSRGPHYGYTF.

This clonotype was seen only a few times. The chain has TRBV7-2 and TRBJ2-5; 7 positions match TRBD1. The J segment lost 5 bases and the V segment lost 4 bases, leaving 10 bases of the junction unmatched. Germline CDR1 is SGHTA and CDR2 is FQGNSA. CDR3 length: 15 amino acids. CDR3 amino acids: CASSSQGLTGETQYF. As DNA, the CDR3 is TGTGCCAGCAGCTCCCAAGGACTGACAGGGGAGACCCAGTACTTC.

This clonotype was observed a handful of times. V and J are TRBV10-1 and TRBJ2-2; D is perhaps TRBD1 (5 bases). Trimming removed 0 bases at V and 1 base at J, with 15 bases between. Looked up from germline, CDR1 is WNHNN and CDR2 is SYGVQD (reference sequence). This CDR3 contains 18 residues. The CDR3 bases are TGCGCCAGCAGTGAGTCCAGGACAATCAAAAAGAACACCGGGGAGCTGTTTTTT. Protein product: CASSESRTIKKNTGELFF.

V is TRBV15 and J is TRBJ2-3; D call uncertain. V was pared by 8 bases and J by 0 bases, with 9 bases between. Germline lookup yields CDR1 LNHNV and CDR2 YYDKDF (reference sequence). The CDR3 is 13 residues long. The CDR3 region has the DNA TGTGCCACCGGCTATTCTAGCACAGATACGCAGTATTTT. As protein: CATGYSSTDTQYF. Full variable domain (rest looked up from reference TRBV15 and TRBJ2-3): DAMVIQNPRYQVTQFGKPVTLSCSQTLNHNVMYWYQQKSSQAPKLLFHYYDKDFNNEADTPDNFQSRRPNTSFCFLDIRSPGLGDTAMYLCATGYSSTDTQYFGPGTRLTVL.

This rearrangement joins TRBV12-3 or TRBV12-4 to TRBJ2-7; 7 positions match TRBD1. The trim removed 2 bases at V and 2 bases at J, leaving 3 bases unmatched. CDR3 size: 14 residues. CDR3 protein: CASSLIRGPYEQYF. The CDR3 nucleotides are TGTGCCAGCAGTTTAATAAGGGGGCCCTACGAGCAGTACTTC.

This chain uses TRBV4-1 with TRBJ1-2; 8 bases line up with TRBD1. Trimming removed 4 bases from V and 6 bases from J; junction bases left unmatched: 13. The CDR3 is made up of 16 amino acids. The germline V gene has CDR1 MGHRA and CDR2 YSYEKL. The CDR3 spells CASSRGLPGQVDGYTF. DNA for the CDR3: TGCGCCAGCAGCCGAGGACTCCCGGGACAGGTCGATGGCTACACCTTC.

In this sample, this clonotype turned up a few times. The genes are TRBV18 and TRBJ1-1; a possible D gene is TRBD1 (6 bases). Germline CDR1 and CDR2: KGHSH and LQKENI. Trimming took 4 bases from V and 4 from J, leaving 13 bases between them. The length of the CDR3 is 14 residues. In nucleotides, the CDR3 is TGTGCCAGCTCACGATCCACAGGGAGCACTGAAGCTTTCTTT. Its protein is CASSRSTGSTEAFF.

The V and J genes are TRBV6-2 or TRBV6-3 and TRBJ2-3; TRBD2 might be the D (6 bases). This CDR3 region has 16 residues. Trimming removed 7 bases at V and 3 bases at J, with 20 bases between. Germline assignment: CDR1 MNHEY and CDR2 SVGEGT. The CDR3 nucleotides read TGTGCCAGCACCTACTCCGGAGGAGGAGGGACAGATACGCAGTATTTT. This codes for CASTYSGGGGTDTQYF.

This clonotype was seen more than once but under ten times. The genes are TRBV24-1 and TRBJ1-5; 10 bases are shared with TRBD1. CDR1 is KGHDR and CDR2 is SFDVKD in the germline V gene. Unmatched junction bases numbered 6, after V lost 4 bases and J lost 4 bases. The CDR3 runs to 16 residues. The DNA of the CDR3 is TGTGCCACCAGTGACTCGGGACAGGGGATTAATCAGCCCCAGCATTTT. This sequence encodes CATSDSGQGINQPQHF.

This clonotype was recorded at least ten times. The gene calls are TRBV4-1 and TRBJ1-2; 7 nucleotides line up with TRBD1. Germline CDR1 MGHRA, CDR2 YSYEKL. This CDR3 is built from 17 residues. With 1 base clipped from V and 1 base from J, the junction kept 9 bases outside the gene matches. The CDR3 region is CASSQAARDSVNYGYTF. The DNA of the CDR3 is TGCGCCAGCAGCCAAGCGGCTCGGGACAGTGTTAACTATGGCTACACCTTC.

This chain links TRBV7-8 with TRBJ2-3, with a tentative D call TRBD1 (5 bases). The CDR3 contains 15 residues. V was shortened by 2 bases and J by 3 bases, with 12 bases between the two germline ends. Germline CDR1 and CDR2: SGHVS and FQNEAQ. The CDR3 bases are TGTGCCAGCAGCTTAACAGGTTTTAGGACAGATACGCAGTATTTT. Amino acid sequence: CASSLTGFRTDTQYF.

This clonotype has at least ten counts. This chain links TRBV12-3 or TRBV12-4 with TRBJ1-3, with no clear D. V lost 1 base to trimming and J lost 9 bases, with 1 base between them. This CDR3 has 10 residues. CDR3 residues: CASSLGTIYF. The CDR3, as DNA: TGTGCCAGCAGTTTAGGCACCATATATTTT.

This clonotype has only a few counts. The J gene is TRBJ1-1, the V gene TRBV29-1; 7 bases are a match to TRBD1. Germline CDR1 reads SQVTM; CDR2 reads ANQGSEA. The CDR3 has 10 residues. The V and J ends lost 7 bases and 7 bases, in that order; junction bases with no gene match: 3. Here the CDR3 DNA reads TGCAGCGGGCAGGGGGTTGAAGCTTTCTTT. Amino acids: CSGQGVEAFF.

This clonotype came up many times. J is TRBJ1-2 and V is TRBV10-3; maybe TRBD1 (6 bases). V was pared by 0 bases and J by 4 bases, with 9 bases between. The CDR3 is 14 residues long. Germline V gives CDR1 ENHRY, CDR2 SYGVKD. The CDR3 DNA sequence: TGTGCCATCAGTGAGTCGGAGGGGGGCTATGGCTACACCTTC. It yields the protein CAISESEGGYGYTF.

This clonotype has at least ten counts. The genes are TRBV7-9 and TRBJ2-5, with D perhaps TRBD1 (6 bases). This CDR3 is built from 13 residues. Germline CDR1 SEHNR, CDR2 FQNEAQ (reference sequence). V was clipped by 3 bases and J by 5 bases, with 10 bases between them. The CDR3 sequence is CASSLGAWETQYF. The CDR3 DNA sequence: TGTGCCAGCAGCTTGGGGGCGTGGGAGACCCAGTACTTC.

This clonotype was recorded a few times. This chain links TRBV28 with TRBJ1-2; D unclear. Germline V CDR1 and CDR2: MDHEN, SYDVKM. This CDR3 spans 13 amino acids. Trimming shortened V by 6 bases and J by 7 bases, and 15 bases separated the two germline ends. The CDR3 nucleotides are TGTGCCAGCAGCTCCCCCCTTGATGGTGGCTACACCTTC. Its translation is CASSSPLDGGYTF.

The V call is TRBV7-8, the J call TRBJ2-2, with D unclear. Germline-derived CDR1 and CDR2 are SGHVS and FQNEAQ. The CDR3 is 14 residues long. V was cut by 4 bases and J by 0 bases, with 6 bases left in between. CDR3: CASSSYTNTGELFF. The CDR3 nucleotides are TGTGCCAGCAGCTCTTACACGAACACCGGGGAGCTGTTTTTT.

This chain links TRBV5-1 with TRBJ2-1; TRBD2 aligns across 9 bases. Unmatched junction bases numbered 3, after V lost 4 bases and J lost 1 base. Germline lookup yields CDR1 SGHRS and CDR2 YFSETQ. This CDR3 spans 15 amino acids. In DNA form, the CDR3 reads TGCGCCAGCAGCCAAACTAGCGGGTCCTACAATGAGCAGTTCTTC. Its protein is CASSQTSGSYNEQFF.

The chain is built from TRBV12-3 or TRBV12-4 and TRBJ2-2; 7 bases fit TRBD1. Trimming cost V 2 bases and J 7 bases; bases outside gene matches: 7. The CDR3 covers 15 residues. CDR3 DNA: TGTGCCAGCAGTTTAAGAACAGGGGCGAGCGGGGAGCTGTTTTTT. Protein: CASSLRTGASGELFF.

This clonotype was recorded a few times. The V gene is TRBV6-5, the J gene TRBJ2-3; 9 nucleotides match TRBD1. V lost 2 bases to trimming and J lost 5 bases; unmatched junction nucleotides: 11. CDR1 MNHEY and CDR2 SVGAGI come from the germline V gene. The CDR3 has 17 amino acids. DNA of the CDR3: TGTGCCAGCAGTTACCCACCATCGCCGGGACAGGGAGATACGCAGTATTTT. It yields the protein CASSYPPSPGQGDTQYF.